This is a list of T cell receptor beta chains from one sample in a study of a mutant IDH1 vaccine in newly diagnosed glioma. Here immunoSEQ multiplex PCR was the method, and the copy in TCRdb shows in-frame clones only, minus some. The sample includes 90,000 to 95,000 clones, 83% of them seen just once. Source: PBMCs, taken from a glioma patient treated with radiotherapy, temozolomide or both. The receptors were gathered from a woman between 45 and 60 years old with glioma. Both conserved end residues are part of each CDR3. A D gene is named only where the DNA matches it firmly. Expanded clones are given a class, and other clones once, few, many or no size at all.

CDR3aa: CASSILDRGVNEQFF
CDR3nt: TGTGCCAGTAGTATCCTAGACAGGGGGGTCAATGAGCAGTTCTTC
d_gene: TRBD1
abundance: .
v_gene: TRBV19
j_gene: TRBJ2-1

CDR3aa: CASSWTGGVTDTQYF
CDR3nt: TGCGCCAGCAGCTGGACAGGGGGAGTGACAGATACGCAGTATTTT
d_gene: TRBD1
abundance: .
v_gene: TRBV5-1
j_gene: TRBJ2-3

CDR3aa: CAGGPRDEQFF
CDR3nt: TGTGCCGGAGGTCCGAGGGATGAGCAGTTCTTC
d_gene: .
abundance: few
v_gene: TRBV7-9
j_gene: TRBJ2-1

CDR3aa: CASSAASTQYF
CDR3nt: TGTGCCAGCAGCGCCGCTTCTACGCAGTATTTT
d_gene: .
abundance: .
v_gene: TRBV9
j_gene: TRBJ2-3

CDR3aa: CASSVGPNVEQYF
CDR3nt: TGTGCCAGCAGCGTCGGCCCTAACGTCGAGCAGTACTTC
d_gene: .
abundance: once
v_gene: TRBV9
j_gene: TRBJ2-7

CDR3aa: CASKGTGPNYGYTF
CDR3nt: TGTGCCAGCAAAGGTACAGGGCCCAACTATGGCTACACCTTC
d_gene: .
abundance: .
v_gene: TRBV6-1
j_gene: TRBJ1-2

CDR3aa: CASSMLGNQPQHF
CDR3nt: TGTGCCAGTAGTATGTTGGGGAATCAGCCCCAGCATTTT
d_gene: .
abundance: .
v_gene: TRBV19
j_gene: TRBJ1-5

CDR3aa: CASSQVTRLAGDYEQYF
CDR3nt: TGTGCCAGCAGCCAGGTCACCCGACTAGCGGGGGATTACGAGCAGTACTTC
d_gene: TRBD2
abundance: .
v_gene: TRBV7-9
j_gene: TRBJ2-7

CDR3aa: CASRLEGAFGEQYF
CDR3nt: TGTGCCAGCAGGCTAGAGGGGGCGTTCGGCGAGCAGTACTTC
d_gene: TRBD1
abundance: few
v_gene: TRBV28
j_gene: TRBJ2-7

CDR3aa: CASSITSGTGYYGYTF
CDR3nt: TGTGCCAGCAGCATAACGTCCGGGACAGGGTACTATGGCTACACCTTC
d_gene: TRBD1
abundance: .
v_gene: TRBV7-8
j_gene: TRBJ1-2

CDR3aa: CASSLGMNYGYTF
CDR3nt: TGTGCCAGCAGCCTCGGTATGAACTATGGCTACACCTTC
d_gene: .
abundance: few
v_gene: TRBV5-6
j_gene: TRBJ1-2